The rows below give T cell receptor beta chains drawn from one sample of a study of blood T cells in healthy people across ages. Each CDR3 protein is one row after TCRdb ran MiXCR on the 5' RACE reads. The sample shows about 1.4 million distinct CDR3 sequences, approximately 59% of them seen only once. The sample consisted of blood. The receptors come from a man between 18 and 29 years old in good health. Both conserved end residues are part of each CDR3.

v_call: TRBV4-1; j_call: TRBJ2-5; cdr3_aa: CASSQLHYAGEQYF
v_call: TRBV14; j_call: TRBJ2-5; cdr3_aa: CASSRLLYQGAVSQVAETQYF
v_call: TRBV4-1; j_call: TRBJ2-3; cdr3_aa: CASSPTSGRTDTQYF
v_call: TRBV11-2; j_call: TRBJ2-3; cdr3_aa: CASSLETAVQLAGITDTQYF
v_call: TRBV3-1; j_call: TRBJ1-2; cdr3_aa: CASSPPGDREVDYTF
v_call: TRBV20-1; j_call: TRBJ2-1; cdr3_aa: CSAGRVLAMGVSSYNEQFF
v_call: TRBV20-1; j_call: TRBJ2-2; cdr3_aa: CSARSHSSPGELFF
v_call: TRBV5-4; j_call: TRBJ2-3; cdr3_aa: CASTPGGYTDTQYF
v_call: TRBV29-1; j_call: TRBJ2-7; cdr3_aa: CSGGQGEVSYSYEQYF
v_call: TRBV10-2; j_call: TRBJ1-3; cdr3_aa: CASKGSLDQGNTIYF
v_call: TRBV25-1; j_call: TRBJ2-1; cdr3_aa: CASSGKAGGPRDEQFF
v_call: TRBV2; j_call: TRBJ2-5; cdr3_aa: CASSVVVWQGGGETQYF
v_call: TRBV6-2/TRBV6-3; j_call: TRBJ2-1; cdr3_aa: CASSRDGRLEQFF
v_call: TRBV7-9; j_call: TRBJ1-4; cdr3_aa: CASSLGPGHNGKLFF
v_call: TRBV29-1; j_call: TRBJ2-5; cdr3_aa: CSVERRAYQETQYF
v_call: TRBV12-3/TRBV12-4; j_call: TRBJ1-2; cdr3_aa: CASSPGTGPYYGYTF
v_call: TRBV7-9; j_call: TRBJ2-5; cdr3_aa: CASRTGTSGFQETQYF
v_call: TRBV7-2; j_call: TRBJ1-2; cdr3_aa: CASSLTAGDSYTF
v_call: TRBV2; j_call: TRBJ2-7; cdr3_aa: CAVRRPGLYEQYF
v_call: TRBV4-1; j_call: TRBJ2-3; cdr3_aa: CASSQVLAEPKYF
v_call: TRBV6-5; j_call: TRBJ2-1; cdr3_aa: CASSYGQGIYEQFF
v_call: TRBV7-8; j_call: TRBJ2-4; cdr3_aa: CASSQTGPQNIQYF
v_call: TRBV9; j_call: TRBJ2-5; cdr3_aa: CASSVASGGPIQETQYF
v_call: TRBV14; j_call: TRBJ2-3; cdr3_aa: CASSHVGTFTDTQYF
v_call: TRBV15; j_call: TRBJ2-1; cdr3_aa: CATSIGRHNEQFF
v_call: TRBV27; j_call: TRBJ1-2; cdr3_aa: CASSGTGFRAGYTF
v_call: TRBV11-2; j_call: TRBJ2-2; cdr3_aa: CASSLFGRVSNTGELFF
v_call: TRBV7-9; j_call: TRBJ2-5; cdr3_aa: CASSLGFGQPYQETQYF
v_call: TRBV7-2; j_call: TRBJ2-1; cdr3_aa: CASSLFGGRAPEQFF
v_call: TRBV15; j_call: TRBJ2-5; cdr3_aa: CATSSREITEETQYF
v_call: TRBV6-2/TRBV6-3; j_call: TRBJ2-2; cdr3_aa: CASSGDYLGELFF
v_call: TRBV28; j_call: TRBJ2-5; cdr3_aa: CAGRTRTSGSGETQYF
v_call: TRBV29-1; j_call: TRBJ2-7; cdr3_aa: CSVAGVTPGHTYEQYF
v_call: TRBV7-8; j_call: TRBJ2-5; cdr3_aa: CASSLVGLAGINEQYF
v_call: TRBV7-2; j_call: TRBJ2-1; cdr3_aa: CASSLAMGAEQFF
v_call: TRBV7-2; j_call: TRBJ2-3; cdr3_aa: CASSLVAAGGRDTQYF
v_call: TRBV5-1; j_call: TRBJ2-7; cdr3_aa: CASSFRAGTYEQYF
v_call: TRBV13; j_call: TRBJ1-2; cdr3_aa: CASSPQGGVNYGYTF
v_call: TRBV29-1; j_call: TRBJ1-4; cdr3_aa: CSVEDGGGGEKLFF
v_call: TRBV12-3/TRBV12-4; j_call: TRBJ2-3; cdr3_aa: CASSLGGATEMYF